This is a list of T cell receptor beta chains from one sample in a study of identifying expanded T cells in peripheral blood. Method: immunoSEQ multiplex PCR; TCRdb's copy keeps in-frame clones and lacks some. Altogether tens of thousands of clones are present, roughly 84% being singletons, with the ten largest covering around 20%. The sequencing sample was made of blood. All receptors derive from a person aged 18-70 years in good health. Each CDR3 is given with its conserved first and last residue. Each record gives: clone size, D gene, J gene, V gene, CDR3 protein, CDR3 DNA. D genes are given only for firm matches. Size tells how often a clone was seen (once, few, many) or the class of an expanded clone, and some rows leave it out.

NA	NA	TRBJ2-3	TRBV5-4	CASSLVGSADTQYF	TGTGCCAGCAGCTTGGTCGGGAGCGCAGATACGCAGTATTTT
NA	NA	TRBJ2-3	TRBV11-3	CASSLVGGTDTQYF	TGTGCCAGCAGCTTAGTGGGGGGAACTGATACGCAGTATTTT
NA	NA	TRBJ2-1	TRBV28	CASSFMSRREYNEQFF	TGTGCCAGCAGTTTTATGAGTCGCAGGGAATACAATGAGCAGTTCTTC
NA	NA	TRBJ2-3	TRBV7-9	CASSLEMGADTQYF	TGTGCCAGCAGCTTAGAGATGGGTGCAGATACGCAGTATTTT
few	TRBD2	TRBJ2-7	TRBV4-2	CASSSPGSGVEQYF	TGTGCCAGCAGTTCCCCGGGAAGCGGGGTCGAGCAGTACTTC
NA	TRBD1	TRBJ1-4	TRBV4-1	CASSLDRDPPTNEKLFF	TGCGCCAGCAGCCTCGACAGGGACCCGCCAACTAATGAAAAACTGTTTTTT
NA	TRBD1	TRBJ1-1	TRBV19	CASSKGTENTEAFF	TGTGCCAGTAGTAAGGGGACAGAGAACACTGAAGCTTTCTTT
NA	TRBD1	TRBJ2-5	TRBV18	CASSRGTGETQYF	TGTGCCAGCTCACGGGGGACAGGAGAGACCCAGTACTTC
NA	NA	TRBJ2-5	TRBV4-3	CASSPRGEARETQYF	TGCGCCAGCAGCCCCCGAGGGGAGGCTAGGGAGACCCAGTACTTC
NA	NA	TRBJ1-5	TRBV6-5	CASTPDPGSSQPQHF	TGTGCCAGCACCCCGGACCCGGGTTCAAGTCAGCCCCAGCATTTT
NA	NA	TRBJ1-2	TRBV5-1	CASSLEWTNGYTF	TGCGCCAGCAGCCTCGAGTGGACTAATGGCTACACCTTC
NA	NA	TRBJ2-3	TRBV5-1	CASRLTDTQYF	TGCGCCAGCCGACTGACAGATACGCAGTATTTT
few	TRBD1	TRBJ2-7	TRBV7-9	CASSWGQGANEQYF	TGTGCCAGCAGCTGGGGACAGGGGGCTAACGAGCAGTACTTC
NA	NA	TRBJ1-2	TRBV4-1	CASSQDRGRVGYTF	TGCGCCAGCAGCCAAGACCGAGGGAGGGTTGGCTACACCTTC
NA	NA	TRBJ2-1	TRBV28	CASSLITGETYNEQFF	TGTGCCAGCAGTTTAATCACGGGAGAGACCTACAATGAGCAGTTCTTC
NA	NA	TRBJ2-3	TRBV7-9	CASSLGSLGETDTQYF	TGTGCCAGCAGCTTAGGGTCACTAGGAGAAACAGATACGCAGTATTTT
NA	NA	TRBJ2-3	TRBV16	CASSQSTSPTDTQYF	TGTGCCAGCAGCCAATCGACTAGTCCCACAGATACGCAGTATTTT
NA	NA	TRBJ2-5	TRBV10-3	CAISESLVNQETQYF	TGTGCCATCAGTGAGTCGCTGGTGAACCAAGAGACCCAGTACTTC
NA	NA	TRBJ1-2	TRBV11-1	CASSLPKSDGLNGYTF	TGTGCCAGCAGCTTACCAAAATCGGACGGACTAAATGGCTACACCTTC
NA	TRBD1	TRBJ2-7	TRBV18	CASSPGTASYEQYF	TGTGCCAGCTCGCCCGGGACAGCTAGCTACGAGCAGTACTTC
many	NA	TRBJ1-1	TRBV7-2	CASSLSGAMNTEAFF	TGTGCCAGCAGCTTGTCCGGGGCCATGAACACTGAAGCTTTCTTT
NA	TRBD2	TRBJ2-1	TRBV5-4	CASSNSGRSPRNEQFF	TGTGCCAGCAGCAATAGCGGGAGGTCCCCCCGCAATGAGCAGTTCTTC
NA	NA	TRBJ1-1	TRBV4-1	CASSPSPLQADTEAFF	TGCGCCAGCAGCCCTTCCCCTTTGCAGGCGGACACTGAAGCTTTCTTT
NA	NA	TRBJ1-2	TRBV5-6	CASSVDRSYGYTF	TGTGCCAGCAGCGTGGACAGAAGCTATGGCTACACCTTC
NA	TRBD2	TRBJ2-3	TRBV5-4	CASSSPGLAGGHVQYF	TGTGCCAGCAGCTCCCCGGGACTAGCGGGAGGGCATGTGCAGTATTTT
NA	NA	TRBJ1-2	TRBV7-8	CASSLAARSNYGYTF	TGTGCCAGCAGCTTAGCTGCCAGGAGCAACTATGGCTACACCTTC
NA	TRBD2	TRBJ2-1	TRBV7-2	CASRSRLAGYNEQFF	TGTGCCAGCAGATCCAGACTAGCCGGATACAATGAGCAGTTCTTC
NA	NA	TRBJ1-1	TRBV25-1	CASSENGPEAFF	TGTGCCAGCAGTGAGAATGGGCCTGAAGCTTTCTTT
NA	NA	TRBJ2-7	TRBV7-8	CASSLQGDEQYF	TGTGCCAGCAGCTTACAGGGAGACGAGCAGTACTTC
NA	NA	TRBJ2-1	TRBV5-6	CASSWTGYNEQFF	TGTGCCAGCAGCTGGACTGGGTACAATGAGCAGTTCTTC
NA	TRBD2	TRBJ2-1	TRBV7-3	CASSLKLAGGNEQFF	TGTGCCAGCAGCTTAAAACTAGCGGGAGGGAATGAGCAGTTCTTC
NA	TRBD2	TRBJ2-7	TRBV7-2	CASSLETAGAYEQYF	TGTGCCAGCAGCTTAGAAACAGCGGGAGCCTACGAGCAGTACTTC
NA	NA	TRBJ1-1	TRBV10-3	CAIGKGDTEAFF	TGTGCCATCGGCAAGGGGGACACTGAAGCTTTCTTT
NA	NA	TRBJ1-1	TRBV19	CATPSLNTEAFF	TGTGCCACCCCTAGCCTGAACACTGAAGCTTTCTTT
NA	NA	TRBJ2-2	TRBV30	CAWSVARYTGELFF	TGTGCCTGGAGTGTTGCGCGTTACACCGGGGAGCTGTTTTTT